This T cell receptor beta chain came from a study of shared clonotypes between healthy human individuals. General study findings and limits: As a rule, naive subsets had a larger estimated richness than memory subsets. The authors expected sequencing depth to affect clonotype sharing among donors.

On this clone: The antigen remains unidentified.

Repertoires were generated with immunoSEQ multiplex PCR, while TCRdb's copy carries only in-frame clones and drops some. There are 1 million to 1.3 million clones in the sample; 75% to 85% occur only once, and 0.55% to 0.7% lies in the top ten. CD45RA-negative memory and CD45RA+ naive subsets were split from the CD4+ cells. V trimming: 6 bases; J trimming: 4 bases; junction bases outside the gene matches: 16. The CDR3 contains 17 residues. In germline, CDR1 is SGHRS, CDR2 YFSETQ. V usage is TRBV5-1 and J usage is TRBJ2-1; 7 bases align to TRBD1. This sequence was found in a man between 18 and 35 years old in good health. Some clones in this sample may be carry-over from other donors' samples. Sequences were obtained from memory CD4+ T cells from PBMCs. Subset given: CD45RA-negative fraction. The CDR3 sequence: CASTRGIRDRFYNEQFF. CDR3 sequence (DNA): TGCGCCAGCACCAGGGGGATCCGGGACAGATTTTACAATGAGCAGTTCTTC.